The entry below gives a single T cell receptor (beta chain) sequence along with its context. Its antigen is not identified. The sample is drawn from a study of molecular identifiers for immune sequencing clone quantification. Study-level results: In cases of identical TCR molecules sharing a barcode, highly expanded clone sizes could be underestimated.

TCRdb re-called the PCR reads through MiXCR, storing one row per CDR3 protein. The profile covers nearly 650,000 distinct CDR3 sequences, with 25% appearing a single time and approximately 0.75% taken by the ten largest. V shed 4 bases, J shed 10 bases, and the junction held 15 bases outside the gene matches. Per germline, CDR1 SGHNT and CDR2 YYREEE (reference sequence). The CDR3 runs 15 residues. Sequenced material: naive CD8+ T cells from blood, with Jurkat cell RNA spiked in. The subset: FACS-sorted CD8+CD4-CCR7+CD45RA+ naive T cells. The chain links TRBV5-4 to TRBJ2-3; 7 bases map to TRBD2. This receptor was taken from a human donor in good health. Some libraries in this study had Jurkat cell RNA spiked in. The CDR3 coding sequence is TGTGCCAGCAGCCCCGGGACTACAGGACTAGGTGCGCAGTATTTT. This translates into CASSPGTTGLGAQYF.